The 15 T cell receptor beta chains below were found in one sample sequenced in a study of metastatic and nonmetastatic thyroid tumors. Thyroid surgery was preceded by no treatment in any patient. With MiXCR, TCRdb reprocessed the PCR reads. The profile shows some 20,000 clones, under 35% of them singletons. Sequenced input: blood. The receptor set was obtained from a female donor with papillary thyroid cancer or a benign thyroid nodule (not recorded which). Some clones in this sample may be carry-over from other donors' samples.

Many counts were recorded for this clone. The rearrangement links TRBV12-5 to TRBJ2-1; 11 bases are shared with TRBD2. The CDR3 is 16 amino acids. V shed 4 bases and J 8 bases; nucleotides not matched to a gene: 10. Germline CDR1 LGHNT, CDR2 FRNRAP. The CDR3 DNA sequence: TGTGCTAGTGGTTCCGGTACTAGCGGGAGAATCGATGAGCAGTTCTTC. It encodes CASGSGTSGRIDEQFF.

The chain links TRBV20-1 to TRBJ2-1, with D perhaps matching TRBD2 (6 bases). The CDR3 consists of 14 residues. Germline CDR1 and CDR2: DFQATT and SNEGSKA (reference sequence). Trimming removed 3 bases at V and 0 bases at J, with 9 bases between. CDR3 in amino acids: CSASGSPSYNEQFF. The CDR3 coding sequence is TGCAGTGCTAGCGGGAGCCCCTCCTACAATGAGCAGTTCTTC.

This clone was seen many times. This chain links TRBV7-2 with TRBJ2-1; D not certain. CDR3 length: 13 amino acids. Trimming removed 2 bases from V and 10 bases from J, with 12 bases in between. Germline assignment: CDR1 SGHTA and CDR2 FQGNSA. For the CDR3, the DNA is TGTGCCAGCAGCTTATATCTGCTGGCGGAGCAGTTCTTC. Its protein is CASSLYLLAEQFF.

This clone was seen more than once but under ten times. At one of its ends the junction is not consistent with the germline gene, which may arise from a read error. The chain uses TRBV27 and TRBJ2-1, with D perhaps TRBD1 (6 bases). This CDR3 spans 14 amino acids. Looked up from germline, CDR1 is MNHEY and CDR2 is SMNVEV (reference sequence). CDR3 sequence (DNA): TGTGCCACCAGTCCTTTCGACAGGACCAATGAGCAGTTCTTC. The encoded protein is CATSPFDRTNEQFF.

This clone was seen at least ten times. CDR3 in amino acids: CASSPIDILNTEAFF. The CDR3 bases are TGTGCCAGCTCACCGATTGACATACTGAACACTGAAGCTTTCTTT. The chain has TRBV18 and TRBJ1-1; D gene uncertain. Germline CDR1 reads KGHSH; CDR2 reads LQKENI. This CDR3 has 15 amino acids. Deletions cut 3 bases from V and 0 bases from J, with 11 bases between.

This clone appeared a few times. This chain connects TRBV20-1 to TRBJ2-6; maybe TRBD2 (6 bases). This CDR3 contains 15 residues. Germline V lookup: CDR1 DFQATT, CDR2 SNEGSKA (reference sequence). Trimming removed 3 bases from V and 4 bases from J, with 13 bases in between. The CDR3 loop is CSASPRRAGANVLTF. Here the CDR3 DNA reads TGCAGTGCTAGCCCAAGGAGGGCCGGGGCCAACGTCCTGACTTTC.

This clone is medium-sized in the sample. The V gene is TRBV10-3, the J gene TRBJ2-2; D may be TRBD2 (5 bases). The CDR3 covers 12 residues. V was clipped by 6 bases and J by 9 bases, with 11 bases between them. Germline V CDR1 and CDR2: ENHRY, SYGVKD. CDR3 sequence reads: CAISGGGWELFF. Written as DNA, the CDR3 is TGTGCCATCAGCGGAGGAGGATGGGAGCTGTTTTTT.

The V gene is TRBV30, the J gene TRBJ1-6; D perhaps matches TRBD1 (6 bases). V lost 3 bases, J lost 8 bases, and 14 bases lay in between. CDR1 and CDR2 (germline): GTSNPN, SVGIG (reference sequence). The CDR3 sequence is 14 residues long. CDR3 DNA: TGTGCCTGGAGCCTTGGACAGCCTTATTCACCCCTCCACTTT. As protein: CAWSLGQPYSPLHF.

This clone was detected ten times or more. The genes are TRBV2 and TRBJ2-5, with 8 bases that match TRBD1. J gave up 5 bases and V 10 bases, and 3 bases lay outside the gene matches. The germline gives CDR1 SNHLY, CDR2 FYNNEI. This CDR3 contains 11 residues. This chain's CDR3 is CAIRQGETQYF. The CDR3 bases are TGTGCCATACGACAGGGGGAGACCCAGTACTTC.

The sample holds one count of this clone. This CDR3 reads CASSVEDRAQETQYF. The CDR3 coding sequence is TGTGCCAGCAGCGTAGAGGACAGGGCACAAGAGACCCAGTACTTC. The J gene is TRBJ2-5, the V gene TRBV9; 8 bases line up with TRBD1. CDR3 length equals 15 residues. Germline V lookup: CDR1 SGDLS, CDR2 YYNGEE. V lost 0 bases and J lost 2; bases outside the gene matches: 3.

This clone was detected only a few times. The chain carries TRBV12-3 or TRBV12-4 and TRBJ2-1, with a possible D match to TRBD2 (5 bases). The length of the CDR3 is 15 residues. The ends were cut back, 7 bases at V and 4 bases at J, with 17 bases in the middle. CDR3 in amino acids: CASTLGLAGYNEQFF. The DNA for the CDR3 is TGTGCCAGCACCCTGGGTCTAGCTGGATACAATGAGCAGTTCTTC.

This clone rates as medium-sized. The rearrangement joins TRBV20-1 to TRBJ1-5, with D tentatively TRBD1 (5 bases). Trimming removed 0 bases at V and 2 bases at J, with 5 bases between. Looked up from germline, CDR1 is DFQATT and CDR2 is SNEGSKA (reference sequence). This CDR3 is 13 amino acids long. The CDR3 DNA reads as TGCAGTGCTAGAGAGGGGGGCAATCAGCCCCAGCATTTT. Translating gives CSAREGGNQPQHF.

This rearrangement joins TRBV6-1 to TRBJ1-2, with D uncertain. The CDR3 loop spans 16 amino acids. V was pared by 0 bases and J by 8 bases, with 19 bases between. Germline V gene data show CDR1 as MNHNS and CDR2 as SASEGT. The DNA for the CDR3 is TGTGCCAGCAGTGAAGCGCCGCCCGGGAACGGAGGGGGCTACACCTTC. Protein product: CASSEAPPGNGGGYTF.

This clone has more than one count but fewer than ten. The chain uses TRBV6-5 and TRBJ2-7; no definite D call. CDR3 length: 14 residues. Trimming left V 4 bases short and J 3 bases short, with 13 bases between. Germline CDR1 reads MNHEY; CDR2 reads SVGAGI. The CDR3 sequence: CASSLYPVRYEQYF. The DNA for the CDR3 is TGTGCCAGCAGTTTATACCCCGTCCGCTACGAGCAGTACTTC.

By sample share, this clone is medium-sized (0.01 to 0.1%). This chain joins TRBV27 and TRBJ2-2; 10 positions match TRBD1. Germline CDR1 reads MNHEY; CDR2 reads SMNVEV (reference sequence). With 6 bases clipped from V and 4 bases from J, the junction kept 2 bases outside the gene matches. The CDR3 has 14 residues. CDR3 sequence: CASSRTGGTGELFF. CDR3 sequence (DNA): TGTGCCAGCAGCCGGACAGGGGGCACCGGGGAGCTGTTTTTT.